These 27 T cell receptor beta chains were all obtained from the same sample, sequenced in a study of beta chain features in type 1 diabetes. Study findings and constraints: Within each of all four CD4+ subsets, Type 1 diabetes patients had TCRB CDR3s that were moderately but significantly shorter.

These receptors have no known antigen. Expressed TCRB transcripts were sequenced after all isolated RNA was converted to cDNA. Data came from immunoSEQ multiplex PCR; TCRdb stores just in-frame clones and leaves some out. The table includes around 260,000 clones, around 22% detected once. The material sequenced was naive CD4+ T cells from blood. All receptors derive from a woman in her thirties with type 1 diabetes.

This chain links TRBV6-6 with TRBJ1-2, with D perhaps TRBD1 (6 bases). The CDR3 runs 14 residues. Trimming pared 5 bases from V and 0 bases from J, leaving 10 bases between. The V gene's germline CDR1 is MNHNY and CDR2 SVGAGI (reference sequence). The CDR3 loop is CASSNGQPNYGYTF. The CDR3 DNA follows: TGTGCCAGCAGTAACGGACAGCCTAACTATGGCTACACCTTC.

The rearrangement links TRBV21-1 to TRBJ2-1; no check of the table's D call, TRBD1, against the DNA was made. TRBV21-1 is a pseudogene segment. This CDR3 is built from 17 residues. The CDR3 nucleotides are TGTGCCAGCAGCAAACCTCCGCGGCAGGGGGATACGAATGAGCAGTTCTTC. Its protein is CASSKPPRQGDTNEQFF.

The chain employs TRBV30 and TRBJ2-5; no clear D gene. CDR3 length: 11 residues. The V gene's germline CDR1 is GTSNPN and CDR2 SVGIG (reference sequence). V lost 1 base and J 2 bases, leaving 2 bases between the germline ends. The CDR3 is CAWSAQETQYF. DNA for the CDR3: TGTGCCTGGAGTGCACAAGAGACCCAGTACTTC.

This clone has a handful of counts. The rearrangement joins TRBV4-1 to TRBJ2-3, with TRBD1 as a possible D gene (6 bases). The CDR3 is 14 residues long. Deletions cut 4 bases from V and 1 base from J, with 9 bases between. Germline CDR1 is MGHRA and CDR2 is YSYEKL. CDR3 nucleotides: TGCGCCAGCAGCCTAGGGGGAGGCACAGATACGCAGTATTTT. It yields the protein CASSLGGGTDTQYF.

In regard to this clone: Other DNA sequences in this specimen translate into the identical CDR3. This chain connects TRBV9 to TRBJ2-7, with 13 bases that match TRBD2. Germline V lookup: CDR1 SGDLS, CDR2 YYNGEE. This CDR3 has 15 residues. V dropped 3 bases and J dropped 2; count of bases not matched to a gene: 2. The CDR3 bases are TGTGCCAGCAGCGCGGGACTAGCGGGGACCTACGAGCAGTACTTC. Its translation: CASSAGLAGTYEQYF.

The V and J genes are TRBV6-1 and TRBJ2-7; D might be TRBD2 (5 bases). Trimming pared 7 bases from V and 5 bases from J, leaving 9 bases between. Germline V gives CDR1 MNHNS, CDR2 SASEGT. This CDR3 region has 11 residues. In DNA, the CDR3 is TGTGCCAGCAACGGGGTCCACGAGCAGTACTTC. Translating it yields CASNGVHEQYF.

This clone was found a few times. J is TRBJ2-7 and V is TRBV6-5; TRBD2 might be the D (6 bases). Germline V CDR1 and CDR2: MNHEY, SVGAGI. CDR3 size: 14 residues. V was pared by 10 bases and J by 3 bases, with 19 bases between. As DNA, the CDR3 is TGTGCCACCGTAGACAGACTCGGGAGCTACGAGCAGTACTTC. It translates to CATVDRLGSYEQYF.

CDR3 in amino acids: CASSRQGSKNIQYF. CDR3 DNA sequence: TGTGCCAGCAGCAGACAGGGTTCCAAAAACATTCAGTACTTC. The V call is TRBV9, the J call TRBJ2-4, with 7 bases fitting TRBD1. Losses at the gene ends were 4 bases for V and 2 bases for J; bases not matched to a gene: 3. The CDR3 length is 14 residues. Germline-derived CDR1 and CDR2 are SGDLS and YYNGEE.

This sequence joins TRBV30 and TRBJ1-5; perhaps TRBD1 as D (6 bases). This CDR3 is 13 amino acids long. Trimming removed 1 base at V and 6 bases at J, with 10 bases between. CDR1 and CDR2 (germline): GTSNPN, SVGIG (reference sequence). The CDR3 nucleotides are TGTGCCTGGAGTGAACAGGGAGCTCAGCCCCAGCATTTT. Translated, it gives CAWSEQGAQPQHF.

The chain carries TRBV2 and TRBJ1-2; a possible D gene is TRBD1 (6 bases). Germline V gene data show CDR1 as SNHLY and CDR2 as FYNNEI. Trimming cost V 4 bases and J 2 bases, with 11 bases left between them. This CDR3 has 14 amino acids. The CDR3 sequence is CASSARTANYGYTF. The CDR3 DNA reads TGTGCCAGCAGTGCCCGGACAGCCAACTATGGCTACACCTTC.

The genes are TRBV29-1 and TRBJ2-7; 7 nucleotides agree with TRBD2. With V trimmed by 2 bases and J by 4 bases, 11 bases remained unmatched. The CDR3 sequence is 15 residues long. Looked up from germline, CDR1 is SQVTM and CDR2 is ANQGSEA. CDR3 DNA: TGCAGCGTTGAACTCTCGAGCGGGATGTTGTACGAGCAGTACTTC. This codes for CSVELSSGMLYEQYF.

The rearrangement links TRBV7-3 to TRBJ2-7, with TRBD2 matching over 8 bases. The germline V gene has CDR1 SGHTA and CDR2 FQGTGA. CDR3 length: 14 amino acids. J was trimmed by 5 bases and V by 5 bases; bases with no gene match: 8. The CDR3 loop reads CASSPQSGSHEQYF. CDR3 DNA: TGTGCCAGCAGCCCCCAAAGCGGGAGCCACGAGCAGTACTTC. The full variable domain, rest sourced from reference TRBV7-3 and TRBJ2-7, is GAGVSQTPSNKVTEKGKYVELRCDPISGHTALYWYRQSLGQGPEFLIYFQGTGAADDSGLPNDRFFAVRPEGSVSTLKIQRTERGDSAVYLCASSPQSGSHEQYFGPGTRLTVT.

This clone was detected a few times. This chain uses TRBV19 with TRBJ2-4; 9 positions match TRBD1. Germline CDR1 reads LNHDA; CDR2 reads SQIVND (reference sequence). The CDR3 has 15 amino acids. Trimming cost V 1 base and J 10 bases; bases outside gene matches: 8. The CDR3, as DNA: TGTGCCAGTAGTATAGGCCGGGACAGGGACGATATTCAGTACTTC. Residues: CASSIGRDRDDIQYF.

This clone has only a few counts. V is TRBV4-1 and J is TRBJ1-4; possible D gene TRBD1, 5 bases. Germline V gene data show CDR1 as MGHRA and CDR2 as YSYEKL. Trimming stripped 7 bases from V and 7 bases from J, with 19 bases between. This CDR3 has 15 residues. The CDR3 region is CASTWRGTDREKLFF. DNA of the CDR3: TGCGCCAGCACCTGGCGGGGGACGGATCGTGAAAAACTGTTTTTT.

The genes are TRBV28 and TRBJ1-5, with D possibly being TRBD1 (5 bases). The CDR3 has 14 amino acids. CDR1 and CDR2 from the germline V gene are MDHEN and SYDVKM. The V and J ends lost 2 bases and 5 bases respectively, with 10 bases between them. CDR3 nucleotide sequence: TGTGCCAGCAGTTTAGGCAGGGAAGATCAGCCCCAGCATTTT. The encoded protein is CASSLGREDQPQHF.

A few counts support this clone. The chain joins TRBV29-1 to TRBJ1-1; D remains unclear. The CDR3 extends over 13 amino acids. The germline CDR1 and CDR2 sequences are SQVTM and ANQGSEA. Trimming left V 1 base short and J 7 bases short, with 13 bases between. CDR3 in DNA: TGCAGCGTTGAAGTTCTAGCGGGGTTTGAAGCTTTCTTT. As protein: CSVEVLAGFEAFF.

To note about this clone: This sample also contains other DNA sequences that code for the same CDR3. V gene TRBV30 combines with J gene TRBJ2-1; D is unclear. Trimming took off 2 bases at V and 4 bases at J, with 3 bases between the two ends. The CDR3 has 11 amino acids. Per germline, CDR1 GTSNPN and CDR2 SVGIG (reference sequence). CDR3 in DNA: TGTGCCTGGAGTCAGTACAATGAGCAGTTCTTC. Its translation is CAWSQYNEQFF.

This clone occurred a few times. The gene calls are TRBV4-1 and TRBJ2-5, with D possibly TRBD1 on 5 matching bases. Per the germline V gene, CDR1 is MGHRA and CDR2 is YSYEKL. The V end was cut by 0 bases, the J end by 7 bases, with 24 bases between. The CDR3 spans 18 residues. This CDR3 is CASSQDFGIRVVRRTQYF. The CDR3 DNA reads TGCGCCAGCAGCCAAGATTTTGGAATCAGGGTGGTAAGACGGACCCAGTACTTC.

The rearrangement links TRBV6-1 to TRBJ2-7, with 10 nucleotides matching TRBD2. Germline CDR1 MNHNS, CDR2 SASEGT. V lost 5 bases and J lost 2; bases outside the gene matches: 6. The CDR3 has 15 amino acids. The CDR3 reads CASSPTSGVTYEQYF. The CDR3 DNA is TGTGCCAGCAGTCCCACTAGCGGGGTAACCTACGAGCAGTACTTC.

The J gene is TRBJ1-2, the V gene TRBV4-1; D uncertain. V lost 3 bases, J lost 8 bases, and 10 bases lay in between. Germline loops: CDR1 MGHRA, CDR2 YSYEKL. The CDR3 contains 12 residues. The CDR3 DNA is TGCGCCAGCAGCCACCTGAGAGGGGGCTACACCTTC. It specifies CASSHLRGGYTF.

In this sample, this clone turned up once. The rearrangement joins TRBV29-1 to TRBJ1-1; D may be TRBD1 (6 bases). Germline CDR1 reads SQVTM; CDR2 reads ANQGSEA. CDR3 length equals 12 residues. V was trimmed by 7 bases and J by 3 bases, leaving 12 bases between them. CDR3 in DNA: TGCAGCGCCGCGGACAGTTACACTGAAGCTTTCTTT. Its translation: CSAADSYTEAFF.

This clone was counted a few times. This chain uses TRBV6-5 with TRBJ2-7, with 7 bases fitting TRBD2. The CDR3 is 15 residues long. Germline CDR1 is MNHEY and CDR2 is SVGAGI. V trimming: 2 bases; J trimming: 1 base; junction bases outside the gene matches: 5. The CDR3 coding sequence is TGTGCCAGCAGTTACGGCGGGAGTGCTTCCTACGAGCAGTACTTC. Amino acids: CASSYGGSASYEQYF.

V and J are TRBV28 and TRBJ1-1; the D gene is possibly TRBD1 (6 bases). Per germline, CDR1 MDHEN and CDR2 SYDVKM. CDR3 length: 14 amino acids. V dropped 5 bases and J dropped 4 bases, with 14 bases sitting between them. CDR3 in amino acids: CASSQSRTATEAFF. As DNA, the CDR3 is TGTGCCAGCAGTCAATCCAGGACAGCCACTGAAGCTTTCTTT. Full variable domain (outside the CDR3, taken from reference TRBV28 and TRBJ1-1): DVKVTQSSRYLVKRTGEKVFLECVQDMDHENMFWYRQDPGLGLRLIYFSYDVKMKEKGDIPEGYSVSREKKERFSLILESASTNQTSMYLCASSQSRTATEAFFGQGTRLTVV.

V usage is TRBV29-1 and J usage is TRBJ2-1; perhaps TRBD2 as D (6 bases). The germline gives CDR1 SQVTM, CDR2 ANQGSEA. This CDR3 spans 14 amino acids. The ends were cut back, 5 bases at V and 0 bases at J, with 11 bases in the middle. The CDR3 nucleotides read TGCAGCGTTACTGGGGAGGTCTCCTACAATGAGCAGTTCTTC. It yields the protein CSVTGEVSYNEQFF.

V and J are TRBV18 and TRBJ1-1; D gene uncertain. The V gene lost 8 bases and the J gene lost 1 base, with 11 bases spanning the gap. Germline V gene data show CDR1 as KGHSH and CDR2 as LQKENI. This CDR3 region has 13 residues. The CDR3 spells CASTLIQNTEAFF. The CDR3 DNA is TGTGCCAGCACTCTTATCCAGAACACTGAAGCTTTCTTT.

The chain joins TRBV5-1 to TRBJ2-3; 11 bases agree with TRBD2. The CDR3 contains 18 residues. The trim removed 4 bases at V and 0 bases at J, leaving 10 bases unmatched. Germline-derived CDR1 and CDR2 are SGHRS and YFSETQ. The CDR3 loop reads CASSPRTSGLLSTDTQYF. The CDR3 DNA sequence: TGCGCCAGCAGCCCAAGGACTAGCGGGCTGCTTAGCACAGATACGCAGTATTTT.

V usage is TRBV18 and J usage is TRBJ2-2; no definite D call. Trimming left V 0 bases short and J 2 bases short, with 7 bases between. This CDR3 region has 15 residues. Germline CDR1 is KGHSH and CDR2 is LQKENI. CDR3 nucleotides: TGTGCCAGCTCACCACCTTCTTTCAACACCGGGGAGCTGTTTTTT. Its protein product is CASSPPSFNTGELFF.